The 21 T cell receptor beta chains in this list originate from one sample, sequenced in a study of OX40 agonist ivuxolimab in advanced cancers. Using immunoSEQ multiplex PCR, the repertoire was profiled, and TCRdb retains in-frame clones only, with some absent. The sample records around 20,000 clones, around two thirds being singletons. The starting material was CD4+ or CD8+ T cells sorted from blood, obtained in a trial of the OX40 agonist ivuxolimab. These receptors were taken from an adult with an advanced solid tumor such as melanoma, head and neck, liver or kidney cancer.

The count of this clone is one. The rearrangement joins TRBV5-4 to TRBJ1-2; D uncertain. Per germline, CDR1 SGHNT and CDR2 YYREEE (reference sequence). Between the trimmed V and J ends, which lost 3 bases and 5 bases, there was a span of 14 bases. This CDR3 has 14 residues. The CDR3 DNA reads TGTGCCAGCAGCTCGTCTTCCGCATCTTATGGCTACACCTTC. Translated: CASSSSSASYGYTF.

The chain joins TRBV9 to TRBJ2-1; possible D gene TRBD2, 6 bases. Germline values: CDR1 SGDLS, CDR2 YYNGEE. The CDR3 spans 18 residues. V lost 0 bases to trimming and J lost 8 bases, with 24 bases between them. This chain's CDR3 is CASSVVDMGVGSWDEQFF. As DNA, the CDR3 is TGTGCCAGCAGCGTAGTTGACATGGGGGTCGGGAGTTGGGATGAGCAGTTCTTC. Combining the CDR3 with reference TRBV9 and TRBJ2-1 gives the whole variable domain DSGVTQTPKHLITATGQRVTLRCSPRSGDLSVYWYQQSLDQGLQFLIQYYNGEERAKGNILERFSAQQFPDLHSELNLSSLELGDSALYFCASSVVDMGVGSWDEQFFGPGTRLTVL.

This clone was picked up a small number of times. This rearrangement joins TRBV19 to TRBJ2-3; D is uncertain. The germline gives CDR1 LNHDA, CDR2 SQIVND (reference sequence). V lost 2 bases, J lost 0 bases, and 9 bases lay in between. This CDR3 contains 15 residues. This chain's CDR3 is CASSILPTSTDTQYF. As DNA, the CDR3 is TGTGCCAGTAGTATACTACCGACAAGCACAGATACGCAGTATTTT.

The chain is built from TRBV28 and TRBJ2-5; TRBD1 aligns across 11 bases. V lost 6 bases, J lost 5 bases, and 2 bases stayed unmatched. Germline CDR1 MDHEN, CDR2 SYDVKM. There are 13 residues in the CDR3. The CDR3, as DNA: TGTGCCAGCAGGGACAGGGGGCGGGAGACCCAGTACTTC. It translates to CASRDRGRETQYF.

The table lists this clone with a count of one. V and J are TRBV28 and TRBJ2-7; TRBD1 matches 7 bases. CDR3 size: 14 residues. The germline V gene has CDR1 MDHEN and CDR2 SYDVKM. With 3 bases clipped from V and 1 base from J, the junction kept 3 bases outside the gene matches. As DNA, the CDR3 is TGTGCCAGCAGTTTCTCACAGGGGTCCTACGAGCAGTACTTC. This translates into CASSFSQGSYEQYF.

The chain carries TRBV9 and TRBJ2-1, with 7 bases lining up with TRBD2. CDR3 size: 16 residues. In germline, CDR1 is SGDLS, CDR2 YYNGEE. V shed 0 bases, J shed 0 bases, and the junction held 3 bases outside the gene matches. The CDR3, as DNA: TGTGCCAGCAGCGTAGACGGGGGGAGCTCCTACAATGAGCAGTTCTTC. The encoded protein is CASSVDGGSSYNEQFF.

The chain combines TRBV5-8 with TRBJ2-5, with 7 bases identical to TRBD2. The CDR3 has 14 amino acids. After removal of 0 bases from V and 3 bases from J, the junction contained 2 bases not matched to a gene. Looked up from germline, CDR1 is SGHTS and CDR2 is YDEGEE. DNA of the CDR3: TGTGCCAGCAGCTTGGAGGCGGGGGAAGAGACCCAGTACTTC. It specifies CASSLEAGEETQYF. Filled out from reference TRBV5-8 and TRBJ2-5, the complete variable domain reads EAGVTQSPTHLIKTRGQQATLRCSPISGHTSVYWYQQALGLGLQFLLWYDEGEERNRGNFPPRFSGRQFPNYSSELNVNALELEDSALYLCASSLEAGEETQYFGPGTRLLVL.

V and J are TRBV29-1 and TRBJ2-2; tentatively, D is TRBD2 (6 bases). V was pared by 5 bases and J by 5 bases, with 9 bases between. From germline, CDR1 is SQVTM and CDR2 ANQGSEA. The CDR3 contains 12 residues. The CDR3 DNA reads as TGCAGCGTTCACCGGGAGACCGGGGAGCTGTTTTTT. It specifies CSVHRETGELFF.

Note on this clone: At one end the junction does not follow the germline gene, possibly because of a read error. The chain recombines TRBV5-1 with TRBJ2-7; D call uncertain. CDR1 and CDR2 (germline): SGHRS, YFSETQ. The CDR3 covers 12 residues. CDR3 sequence: CASSLLGTEQCF. As DNA, the CDR3 is TGCGCCAGCAGCTTGTTGGGAACCGAGCAGTGCTTC. Looking up the rest from reference TRBV5-1 and TRBJ2-7 gives the full variable domain: KAGVTQTPRYLIKTRGQQVTLSCSPISGHRSVSWYQQTPGQGLQFLFEYFSETQRNKGNFPGRFSGRQFSNSRSEMNVSTLELGDSALYLCASSLLGTEQCFGPGTRLTVT.

This chain uses TRBV6-6 with TRBJ2-7, with D maybe TRBD2 (5 bases). With 2 bases removed from V and 0 bases from J, the gap between germline ends came to 11 bases. This CDR3 spans 15 amino acids. Germline CDR1 is MNHNY and CDR2 is SVGAGI (reference sequence). The CDR3 DNA reads TGTGCCAGCAGTTACGGACCGGGAAACTCCTACGAGCAGTACTTC. As protein: CASSYGPGNSYEQYF.

This chain uses TRBV27 with TRBJ2-1; D gene uncertain. Germline V CDR1 and CDR2: MNHEY, SMNVEV (reference sequence). Trimming removed 2 bases at V and 4 bases at J, with 12 bases between. CDR3 length: 15 residues. The CDR3 loop reads CASSLGLRQYNEQFF. CDR3 DNA sequence: TGTGCCAGCAGTTTAGGGTTGCGGCAGTACAATGAGCAGTTCTTC.

This sequence joins TRBV2 and TRBJ2-7; D unclear. Trimming pared 4 bases from V and 5 bases from J, leaving 9 bases between. The CDR3 consists of 12 residues. The germline gives CDR1 SNHLY, CDR2 FYNNEI. The DNA of the CDR3 is TGTGCCAGCAGTGCAACAGAGGACGAGCAGTACTTC. It translates to CASSATEDEQYF.

This chain links TRBV11-3 with TRBJ2-7; 8 nucleotides line up with TRBD1. CDR3 length: 15 residues. The V gene end was trimmed by 4 bases and the J gene end by 0 bases; junction bases not matched to a gene: 5. Germline V lookup: CDR1 SGHNT, CDR2 YENEEA. CDR3 DNA sequence: TGTGCCAGCAGCTCGGTCAGGGGGCCCTCCTACGAGCAGTACTTC. Its protein is CASSSVRGPSYEQYF.

The V call is TRBV14, the J call TRBJ2-7, with a possible D match to TRBD2 (5 bases). Germline-derived CDR1 and CDR2 are SGHDN and FVKESK. The V end was cut by 4 bases, the J end by 2 bases, with 15 bases between. The CDR3 is 15 residues long. The CDR3 DNA reads as TGTGCCAGCAGCCTGGCGGAGGCTATTCCCTACGAGCAGTACTTC. Its translation is CASSLAEAIPYEQYF. The full variable domain, completed using reference TRBV14 and TRBJ2-7, is EAGVTQFPSHSVIEKGQTVTLRCDPISGHDNLYWYRRVMGKEIKFLLHFVKESKQDESGMPNNRFLAERTGGTYSTLKVQPAELEDSGVYFCASSLAEAIPYEQYFGPGTRLTVT.

Judged by abundance, this clone is medium-sized (0.01 to 0.1%). The CDR3 sequence is CASSFDRALGYTF. The CDR3 DNA is TGTGCCAGCAGTTTCGACAGGGCCCTAGGCTACACCTTC. V is TRBV27 and J is TRBJ1-2, with TRBD1 matching 7 bases. This CDR3 spans 13 amino acids. V was clipped by 3 bases and J by 8 bases; unmatched bases: 6. The germline V gene encodes CDR1 MNHEY and CDR2 SMNVEV (reference sequence).

The rearrangement joins TRBV10-3 to TRBJ2-5; 7 nucleotides agree with TRBD2. Trimming at V came to 2 bases and at J to 4 bases, leaving 1 base not matched to a gene. Germline CDR1 is ENHRY and CDR2 is SYGVKD. CDR3 length equals 13 residues. CDR3 loop: CAISESGIETQYF. The DNA of the CDR3 is TGTGCCATCAGTGAGAGCGGGATAGAGACCCAGTACTTC.

The rearrangement joins TRBV4-1 to TRBJ2-7, with 8 bases lining up with TRBD2. V was clipped by 4 bases and J by 0 bases; unmatched bases: 2. Germline CDR1 reads MGHRA; CDR2 reads YSYEKL. The CDR3 consists of 14 residues. CDR3 in amino acids: CASSLGTSSYEQYF. The CDR3 DNA is TGCGCCAGCAGCCTCGGGACTAGCTCCTACGAGCAGTACTTC.

The genes are TRBV28 and TRBJ2-7; TRBD2 might be the D (5 bases). V gave up 4 bases and J gave up 6 bases, with 13 bases separating them. The CDR3 has 13 residues. The germline V gene has CDR1 MDHEN and CDR2 SYDVKM. CDR3 residues: CASSSLAAGEQYF. As DNA, the CDR3 is TGTGCCAGCAGTTCCCTTGCGGCGGGCGAGCAGTACTTC.

The chain recombines TRBV28 with TRBJ1-6; 9 bases fit TRBD1. Germline-derived CDR1 and CDR2 are MDHEN and SYDVKM. Germline trimming cut 5 bases from V and 10 bases from J; bases unmatched to any gene: 12. This CDR3 has 16 amino acids. As DNA, the CDR3 is TGTGCCAGCAGTCCCCCGGGACAGGGTCTAGAATCACCCCTCCACTTT. It is translated as CASSPPGQGLESPLHF.

The genes are TRBV5-6 and TRBJ2-1; 8 bases line up with TRBD2. V trimming: 0 bases; J trimming: 4 bases; junction bases outside the gene matches: 15. In germline, CDR1 is SGHDT, CDR2 YYEEEE. The CDR3 length is 19 residues. CDR3 amino acids: CASSLAGGGLASQYNEQFF. The CDR3, as DNA: TGTGCCAGCAGCTTGGCGGGGGGGGGACTGGCTTCCCAATACAATGAGCAGTTCTTC.

A few counts support this clone. This rearrangement joins TRBV9 to TRBJ1-1; 7 bases match TRBD1. Germline-derived CDR1 and CDR2 are SGDLS and YYNGEE. Trimming at V came to 4 bases and at J to 2 bases, leaving 11 bases not matched to a gene. The CDR3 loop spans 16 amino acids. The CDR3 bases are TGTGCCAGCAGCCAGGGGGGGAATTCCTTCAACACTGAAGCTTTCTTT. It translates to CASSQGGNSFNTEAFF.